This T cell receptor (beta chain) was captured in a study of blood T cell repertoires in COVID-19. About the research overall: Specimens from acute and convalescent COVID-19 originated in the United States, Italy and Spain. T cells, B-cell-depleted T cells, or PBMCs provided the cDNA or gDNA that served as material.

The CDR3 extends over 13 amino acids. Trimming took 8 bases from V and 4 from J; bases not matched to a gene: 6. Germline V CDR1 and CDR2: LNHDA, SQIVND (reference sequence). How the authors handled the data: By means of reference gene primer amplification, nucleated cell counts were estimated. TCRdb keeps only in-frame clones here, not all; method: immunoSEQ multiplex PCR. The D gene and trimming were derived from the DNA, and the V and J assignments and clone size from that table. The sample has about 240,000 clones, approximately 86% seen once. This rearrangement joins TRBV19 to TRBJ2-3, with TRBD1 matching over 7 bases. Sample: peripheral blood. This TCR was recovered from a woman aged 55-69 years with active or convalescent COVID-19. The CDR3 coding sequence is TGTGCCAGTCGCTACACAGGGGCAGATACGCAGTATTTT. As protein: CASRYTGADTQYF.